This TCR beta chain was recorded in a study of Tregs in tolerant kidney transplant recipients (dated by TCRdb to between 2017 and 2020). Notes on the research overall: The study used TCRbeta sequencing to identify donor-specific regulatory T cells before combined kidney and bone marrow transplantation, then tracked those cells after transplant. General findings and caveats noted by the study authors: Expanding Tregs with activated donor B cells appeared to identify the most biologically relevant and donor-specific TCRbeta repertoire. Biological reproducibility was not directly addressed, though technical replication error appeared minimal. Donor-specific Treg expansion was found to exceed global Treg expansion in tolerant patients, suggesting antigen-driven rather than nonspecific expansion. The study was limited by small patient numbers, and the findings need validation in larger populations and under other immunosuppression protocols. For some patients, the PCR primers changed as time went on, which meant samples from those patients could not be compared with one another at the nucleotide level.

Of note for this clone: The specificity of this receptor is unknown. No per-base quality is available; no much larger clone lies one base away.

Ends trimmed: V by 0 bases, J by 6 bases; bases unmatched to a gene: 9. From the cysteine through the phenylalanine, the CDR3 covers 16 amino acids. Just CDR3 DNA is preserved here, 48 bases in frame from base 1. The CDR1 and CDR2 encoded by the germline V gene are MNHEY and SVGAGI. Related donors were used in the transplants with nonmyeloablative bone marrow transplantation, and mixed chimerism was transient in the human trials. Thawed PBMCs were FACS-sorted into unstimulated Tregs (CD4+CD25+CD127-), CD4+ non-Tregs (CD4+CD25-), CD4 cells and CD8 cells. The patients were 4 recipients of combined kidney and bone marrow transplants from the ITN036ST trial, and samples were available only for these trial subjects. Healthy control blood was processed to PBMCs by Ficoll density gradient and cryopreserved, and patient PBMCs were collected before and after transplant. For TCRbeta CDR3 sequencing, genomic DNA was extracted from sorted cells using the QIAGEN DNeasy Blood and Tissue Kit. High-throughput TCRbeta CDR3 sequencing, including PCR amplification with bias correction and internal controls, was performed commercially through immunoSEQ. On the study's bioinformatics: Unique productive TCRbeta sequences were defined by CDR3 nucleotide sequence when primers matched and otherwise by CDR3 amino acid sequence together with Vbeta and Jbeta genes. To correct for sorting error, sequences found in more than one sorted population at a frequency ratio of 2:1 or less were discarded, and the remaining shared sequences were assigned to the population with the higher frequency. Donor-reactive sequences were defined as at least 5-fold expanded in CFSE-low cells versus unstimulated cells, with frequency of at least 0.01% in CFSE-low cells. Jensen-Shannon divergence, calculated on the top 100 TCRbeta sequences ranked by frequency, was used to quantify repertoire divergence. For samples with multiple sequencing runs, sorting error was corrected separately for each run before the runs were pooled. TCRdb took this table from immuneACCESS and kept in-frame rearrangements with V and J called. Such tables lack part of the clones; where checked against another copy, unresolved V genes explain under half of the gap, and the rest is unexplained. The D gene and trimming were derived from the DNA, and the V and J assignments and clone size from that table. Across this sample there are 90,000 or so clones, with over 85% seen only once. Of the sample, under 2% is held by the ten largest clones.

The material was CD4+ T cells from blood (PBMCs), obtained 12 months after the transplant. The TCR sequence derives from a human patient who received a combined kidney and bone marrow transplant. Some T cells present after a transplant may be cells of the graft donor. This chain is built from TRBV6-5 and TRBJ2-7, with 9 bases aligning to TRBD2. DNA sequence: TGTGCCAGCAGTTACTCTTCCGGGACTAGCTCGAGCGAGCAGTACTTC. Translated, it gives CASSYSSGTSSSEQYF.